Presented here are 5 T cell receptor beta chains from one specimen sequenced in a study of blood T cell repertoires in COVID-19. The protocol was immunoSEQ multiplex PCR, while the TCRdb copy is restricted to in-frame clones and leaves out a portion. The data show roughly 160,000 clones, with approximately 85% seen just once and approximately 2.6% held by the top ten. The material sequenced was peripheral blood. The receptors were gathered from an elderly woman with COVID-19, enrolled during active disease.

The CDR3 region has the DNA TGCGCCAGCAGTGAGTTTGCCTTCGGGGGGGAGACCCAGTACTTC. Translating gives CASSEFAFGGETQYF. The rearrangement uses TRBV10-1 and TRBJ2-5, with 7 bases matching TRBD2. V dropped 1 base and J dropped 5; count of bases not matched to a gene: 7. The CDR3 spans 15 residues. CDR1 and CDR2 (germline): WNHNN, SYGVQD (reference sequence).

This clone was observed a few times. This chain joins TRBV6-5 and TRBJ1-1, with D perhaps matching TRBD1 (6 bases). The CDR3 loop spans 13 amino acids. V lost 6 bases to trimming and J lost 10 bases, with 18 bases between them. CDR1 is MNHEY and CDR2 is SVGAGI in the germline V gene. CDR3 sequence reads: CASSPTLQGSAFF. CDR3 bases: TGTGCCAGCAGCCCCACCCTACAGGGTTCAGCTTTCTTT.

V gene TRBV4-2 combines with J gene TRBJ1-2; 10 bases align to TRBD1. Looked up from germline, CDR1 is LGHNA and CDR2 is YNFKEQ. Trimming cost V 4 bases and J 5 bases; bases outside gene matches: 4. The CDR3 runs to 14 residues. CDR3 sequence: CASSRGTGEYGYTF. CDR3 DNA: TGTGCCAGCAGCCGTGGGACAGGGGAGTATGGCTACACCTTC.

The V and J genes are TRBV6-5 and TRBJ1-1; D ambiguous. In germline, CDR1 is MNHEY, CDR2 SVGAGI. The CDR3 has 15 amino acids. The V end was cut by 7 bases, the J end by 3 bases, with 18 bases between. The CDR3 spells CASKPAGPGDTEAFF. For the CDR3, the DNA is TGTGCCAGCAAACCCGCGGGCCCTGGGGACACTGAAGCTTTCTTT.

The chain joins TRBV12-5 to TRBJ1-1; D is possibly TRBD1 (5 bases). The CDR3 covers 15 residues. Germline loops: CDR1 LGHNT, CDR2 FRNRAP. With 7 bases removed from V and 2 bases from J, the gap between germline ends came to 17 bases. The CDR3 nucleotides are TGTGCTAGTGCCCCACATAGGGGCTCCAACACTGAAGCTTTCTTT. It yields the protein CASAPHRGSNTEAFF.